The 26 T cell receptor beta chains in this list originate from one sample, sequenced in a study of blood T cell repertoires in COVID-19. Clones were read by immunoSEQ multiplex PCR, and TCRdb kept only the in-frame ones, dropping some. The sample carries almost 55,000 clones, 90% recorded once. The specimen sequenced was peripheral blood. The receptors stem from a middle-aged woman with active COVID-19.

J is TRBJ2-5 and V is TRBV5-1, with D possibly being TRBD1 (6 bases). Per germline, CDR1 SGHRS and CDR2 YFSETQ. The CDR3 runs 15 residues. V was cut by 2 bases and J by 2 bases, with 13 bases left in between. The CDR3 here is CASSLQGRAQETQYF. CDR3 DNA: TGCGCCAGCAGCTTACAGGGCAGAGCTCAAGAGACCCAGTACTTC.

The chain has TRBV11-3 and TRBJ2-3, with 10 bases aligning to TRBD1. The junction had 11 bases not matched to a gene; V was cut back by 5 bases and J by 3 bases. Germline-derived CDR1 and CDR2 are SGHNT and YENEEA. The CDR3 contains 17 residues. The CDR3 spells CASSDRRQGARTDTQYF. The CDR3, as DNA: TGTGCCAGCAGCGATCGGCGACAGGGGGCTCGGACAGATACGCAGTATTTT.

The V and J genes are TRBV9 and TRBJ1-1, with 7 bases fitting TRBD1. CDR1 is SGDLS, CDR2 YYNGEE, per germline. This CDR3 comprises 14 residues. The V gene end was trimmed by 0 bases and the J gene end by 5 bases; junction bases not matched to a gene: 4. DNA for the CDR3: TGTGCCAGCAGCGTAGTTAAGGGGGCAACTGAAGCTTTCTTT. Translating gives CASSVVKGATEAFF.

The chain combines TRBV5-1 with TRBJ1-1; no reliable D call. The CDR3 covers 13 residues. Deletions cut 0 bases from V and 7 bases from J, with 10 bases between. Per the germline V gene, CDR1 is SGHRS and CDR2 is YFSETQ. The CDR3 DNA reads TGCGCCAGCAGCTTGGCCTCCGGAGTTGAAGCTTTCTTT. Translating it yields CASSLASGVEAFF.

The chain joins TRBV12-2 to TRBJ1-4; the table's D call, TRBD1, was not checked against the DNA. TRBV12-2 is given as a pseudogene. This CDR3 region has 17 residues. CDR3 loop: CASRFLPRDRGQEKLFF. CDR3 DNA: TGTGCAAGTCGCTTTCTTCCCCGGGACAGGGGGCAAGAAAAACTGTTTTTT.

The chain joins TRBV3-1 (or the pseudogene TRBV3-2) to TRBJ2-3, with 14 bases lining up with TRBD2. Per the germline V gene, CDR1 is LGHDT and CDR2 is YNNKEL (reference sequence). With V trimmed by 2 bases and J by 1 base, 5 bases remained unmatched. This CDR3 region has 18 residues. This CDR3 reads CASSQTGTSGGGTDTQYF. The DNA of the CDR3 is TGTGCCAGCAGCCAAACCGGGACTAGCGGGGGAGGCACAGATACGCAGTATTTT.

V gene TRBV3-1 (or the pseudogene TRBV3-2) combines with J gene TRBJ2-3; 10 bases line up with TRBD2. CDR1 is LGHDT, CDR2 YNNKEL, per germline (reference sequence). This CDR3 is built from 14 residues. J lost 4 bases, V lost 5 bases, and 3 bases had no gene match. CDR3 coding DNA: TGTGCCAGCAGCGAGCGGGGGGGCTCAGATACGCAGTATTTT. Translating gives CASSERGGSDTQYF.

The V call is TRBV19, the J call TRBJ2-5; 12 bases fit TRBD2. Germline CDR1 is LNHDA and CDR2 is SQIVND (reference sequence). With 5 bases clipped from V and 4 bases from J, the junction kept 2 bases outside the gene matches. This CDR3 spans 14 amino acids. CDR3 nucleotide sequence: TGTGCCAGTAGTGAGACTAGCGGGAGAGAGACCCAGTACTTC. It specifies CASSETSGRETQYF.

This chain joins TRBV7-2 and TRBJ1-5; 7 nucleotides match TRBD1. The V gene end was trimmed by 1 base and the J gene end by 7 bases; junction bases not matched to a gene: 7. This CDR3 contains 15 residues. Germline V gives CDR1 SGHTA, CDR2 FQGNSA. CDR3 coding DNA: TGTGCCAGCAGCTTAGTTACAGGGGCACGACAGCCCCAGCATTTT. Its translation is CASSLVTGARQPQHF.

The CDR3 bases are TGTGCCAGCAGCCTAGAGGACAGGGGGAACACTGAAGCTTTCTTT. Its protein is CASSLEDRGNTEAFF. This chain joins TRBV7-9 and TRBJ1-1; 9 positions agree with TRBD1. The germline V gene encodes CDR1 SEHNR and CDR2 FQNEAQ (reference sequence). The junction had 5 bases not matched to a gene; V was cut back by 5 bases and J by 1 base. This CDR3 has 15 residues. The full variable domain, rest sourced from reference TRBV7-9 and TRBJ1-1, is DTGVSQNPRHKITKRGQNVTFRCDPISEHNRLYWYRQTLGQGPEFLTYFQNEAQLEKSRLLSDRFSAERPKGSFSTLEIQRTEQGDSAMYLCASSLEDRGNTEAFFGQGTRLTVV.

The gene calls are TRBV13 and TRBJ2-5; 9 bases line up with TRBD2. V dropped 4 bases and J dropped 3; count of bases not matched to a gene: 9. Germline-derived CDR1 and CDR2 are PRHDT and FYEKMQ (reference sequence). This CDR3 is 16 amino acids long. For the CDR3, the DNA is TGTGCCAGCAGCTCCCGCCAGGCTAGCGGGAAAGAGACCCAGTACTTC. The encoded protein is CASSSRQASGKETQYF.

CDR3 protein: CASSGGQGASEQYF. Here the CDR3 DNA reads TGTGCCAGCAGCGGTGGACAGGGGGCAAGCGAGCAGTACTTC. The J gene is TRBJ2-7, the V gene TRBV7-9, with 11 bases matching TRBD1. Trimming cost V 5 bases and J 6 bases; bases outside gene matches: 6. Germline V gene lookup returns CDR1 SEHNR and CDR2 FQNEAQ (reference sequence). The CDR3 contains 14 residues. The whole variable domain, filled in from reference TRBV7-9 and TRBJ2-7, reads DTGVSQNPRHKITKRGQNVTFRCDPISEHNRLYWYRQTLGQGPEFLTYFQNEAQLEKSRLLSDRFSAERPKGSFSTLEIQRTEQGDSAMYLCASSGGQGASEQYFGPGTRLTVT.

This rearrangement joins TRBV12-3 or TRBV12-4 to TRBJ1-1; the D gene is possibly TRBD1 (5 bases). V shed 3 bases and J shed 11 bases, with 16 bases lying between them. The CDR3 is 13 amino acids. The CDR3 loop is CASSFGGPEGAFF. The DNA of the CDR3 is TGTGCCAGCAGTTTTGGAGGGCCGGAGGGGGCTTTCTTT.

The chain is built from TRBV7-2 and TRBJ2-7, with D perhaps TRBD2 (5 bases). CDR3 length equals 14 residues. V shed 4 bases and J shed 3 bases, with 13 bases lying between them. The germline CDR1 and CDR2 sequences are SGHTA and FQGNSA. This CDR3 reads CASSSPGIVYEQYF. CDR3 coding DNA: TGTGCCAGCAGCTCCCCCGGGATCGTCTACGAGCAGTACTTC.

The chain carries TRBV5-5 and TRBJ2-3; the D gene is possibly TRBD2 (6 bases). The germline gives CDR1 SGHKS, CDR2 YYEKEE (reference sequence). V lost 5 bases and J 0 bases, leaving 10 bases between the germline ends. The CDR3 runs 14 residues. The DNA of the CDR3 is TGTGCCAGCAGAGGTCTAGCGAGCACAGATACGCAGTATTTT. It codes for CASRGLASTDTQYF.

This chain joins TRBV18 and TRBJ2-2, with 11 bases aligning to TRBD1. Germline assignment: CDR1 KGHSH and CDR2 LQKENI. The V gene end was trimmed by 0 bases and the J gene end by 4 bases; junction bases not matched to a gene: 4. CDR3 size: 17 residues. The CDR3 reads CASSPPRTGGVTGELFF. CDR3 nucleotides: TGTGCCAGCTCACCACCGAGGACAGGGGGCGTCACCGGGGAGCTGTTTTTT.

In DNA form, the CDR3 reads TGTGCCAGCAGCACGACAGGAGCCGGGGAGCTGTTTTTT. As protein: CASSTTGAGELFF. The genes are TRBV11-2 and TRBJ2-2; tentative D call: TRBD1 (6 bases). V lost 5 bases to trimming and J lost 6 bases, with 10 bases between them. Germline V gene data show CDR1 as SGHAT and CDR2 as FQNNGV. The CDR3 is 13 residues long.

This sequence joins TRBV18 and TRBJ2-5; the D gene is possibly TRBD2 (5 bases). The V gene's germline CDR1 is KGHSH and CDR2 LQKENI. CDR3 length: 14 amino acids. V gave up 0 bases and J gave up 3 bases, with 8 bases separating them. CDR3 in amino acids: CASSPPGREETQYF. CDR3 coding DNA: TGTGCCAGCTCACCACCGGGGAGAGAAGAGACCCAGTACTTC.

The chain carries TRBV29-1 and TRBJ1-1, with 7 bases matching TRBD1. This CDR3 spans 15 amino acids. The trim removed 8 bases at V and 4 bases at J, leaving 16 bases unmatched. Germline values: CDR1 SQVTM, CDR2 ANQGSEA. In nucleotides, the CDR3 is TGCAGCCACAACCCCACACAGGGGCGAGGCACTGAAGCTTTCTTT. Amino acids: CSHNPTQGRGTEAFF.

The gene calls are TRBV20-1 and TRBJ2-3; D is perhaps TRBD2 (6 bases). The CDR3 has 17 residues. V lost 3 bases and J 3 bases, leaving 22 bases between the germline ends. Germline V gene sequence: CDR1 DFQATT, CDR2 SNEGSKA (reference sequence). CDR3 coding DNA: TGCAGTGCTAGTCCCGACTCTGGGACTCTGGGGACAGATACGCAGTATTTT. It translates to CSASPDSGTLGTDTQYF.

The CDR3 sequence is CASSRTKARGSDNSPLHF. The CDR3 bases are TGTGCCAGCAGCCGAACCAAGGCCCGAGGATCAGATAATTCACCCCTCCACTTT. The J gene is TRBJ1-6, the V gene TRBV3-1 (or the pseudogene TRBV3-2); D not resolved. The CDR3 loop spans 18 amino acids. The V end lost 4 bases, the J end lost 5 bases, and 21 bases lay between the germline ends. Germline-derived CDR1 and CDR2 are LGHDT and YNNKEL (reference sequence).

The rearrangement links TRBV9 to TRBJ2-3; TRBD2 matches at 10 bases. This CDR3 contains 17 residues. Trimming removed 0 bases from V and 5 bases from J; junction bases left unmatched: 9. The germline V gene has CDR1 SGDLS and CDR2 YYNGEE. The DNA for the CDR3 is TGTGCCAGCAGCGTAGGAGCGGGGGGGTTCCCGGAAGATACGCAGTATTTT. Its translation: CASSVGAGGFPEDTQYF.

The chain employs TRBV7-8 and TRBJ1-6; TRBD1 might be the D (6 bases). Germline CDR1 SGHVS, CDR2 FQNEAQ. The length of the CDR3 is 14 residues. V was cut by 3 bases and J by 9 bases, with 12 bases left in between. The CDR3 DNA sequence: TGTGCCAGCAGCTTCCGGGAGGGGGGTTCACCCCTCCACTTT. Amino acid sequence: CASSFREGGSPLHF.

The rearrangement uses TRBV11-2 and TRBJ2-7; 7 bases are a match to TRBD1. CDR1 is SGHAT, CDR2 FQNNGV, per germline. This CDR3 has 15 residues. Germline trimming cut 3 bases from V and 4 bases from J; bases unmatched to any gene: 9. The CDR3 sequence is CASSFGMKGAYEQYF. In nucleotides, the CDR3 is TGTGCCAGCAGCTTTGGCATGAAGGGGGCGTACGAGCAGTACTTC.

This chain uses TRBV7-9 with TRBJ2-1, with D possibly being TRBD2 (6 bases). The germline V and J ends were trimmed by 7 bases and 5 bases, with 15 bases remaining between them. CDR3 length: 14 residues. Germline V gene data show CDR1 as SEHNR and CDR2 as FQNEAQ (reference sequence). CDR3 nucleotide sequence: TGTGCCAGCACCATTAGCGGAGCTAACAATGAGCAGTTCTTC. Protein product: CASTISGANNEQFF.

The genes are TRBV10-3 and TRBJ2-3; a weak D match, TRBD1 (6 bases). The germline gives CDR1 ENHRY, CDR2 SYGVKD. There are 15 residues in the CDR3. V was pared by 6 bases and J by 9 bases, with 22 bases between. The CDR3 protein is CAISESSPTGQTQYF. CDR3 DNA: TGTGCCATCAGCGAATCAAGCCCGACAGGTCAAACGCAGTATTTT.